The 6 T cell receptor beta chains given below trace back to one sample, sequenced in a study of blood T cell repertoires in COVID-19. Profiling relied on immunoSEQ multiplex PCR, and the TCRdb table lists in-frame clones only, not all of them. The table shows approximately 120,000 clones, with about 93% occurring only once. The sample comprised peripheral blood. These receptors were collected from a middle-aged man with COVID-19, enrolled during active disease.

The J gene is TRBJ1-1, the V gene TRBV25-1; D uncertain. CDR3 length: 13 residues. Germline V gives CDR1 MGHDK, CDR2 SYGVNS. Trimming stripped 3 bases from V and 1 base from J, with 6 bases between. The CDR3 nucleotides are TGTGCCAGCAGTGACCCACAGAACACTGAAGCTTTCTTT. Residues: CASSDPQNTEAFF.

V gene TRBV6-6 combines with J gene TRBJ1-3; TRBD1 matches at 7 bases. V shed 5 bases and J 0 bases; nucleotides not matched to a gene: 7. This CDR3 has 16 residues. Germline V gene sequence: CDR1 MNHNY, CDR2 SVGAGI (reference sequence). CDR3 amino acids: CASSRQGLYSGNTIYF. The CDR3 DNA reads TGTGCCAGCAGTCGACAGGGTCTATACTCTGGAAACACCATATATTTT.

This sequence joins TRBV7-2 and TRBJ1-5, with D perhaps matching TRBD1 (6 bases). CDR1 is SGHTA and CDR2 is FQGNSA in the germline V gene. The V gene lost 1 base and the J gene lost 5 bases, with 12 bases spanning the gap. The CDR3 has 15 amino acids. The CDR3: CASSLERTDHQPQHF. The CDR3 DNA is TGTGCCAGCAGCTTAGAGAGGACAGACCATCAGCCCCAGCATTTT.

The gene calls are TRBV5-1 and TRBJ1-2; the match to TRBD1 covers 11 bases. CDR3 length equals 14 residues. Losses at the gene ends were 0 bases for V and 7 bases for J; bases not matched to a gene: 2. The germline V gene has CDR1 SGHRS and CDR2 YFSETQ. CDR3 bases: TGCGCCAGCAGCTTGGCCGGGACAGGGGGTGGCTACACCTTC. It is translated as CASSLAGTGGGYTF.

The genes are TRBV5-1 and TRBJ2-5, with a possible D match to TRBD2 (6 bases). The CDR3 covers 13 residues. Trimming removed 5 bases from V and 4 bases from J, with 12 bases in between. Per germline, CDR1 SGHRS and CDR2 YFSETQ. The CDR3, as DNA: TGCGCCAGCAGGTCTCCGGGACTAGAGACCCAGTACTTC. Its protein is CASRSPGLETQYF. Combining the CDR3 with reference TRBV5-1 and TRBJ2-5 gives the whole variable domain KAGVTQTPRYLIKTRGQQVTLSCSPISGHRSVSWYQQTPGQGLQFLFEYFSETQRNKGNFPGRFSGRQFSNSRSEMNVSTLELGDSALYLCASRSPGLETQYFGPGTRLLVL.

This clone has more than one count but fewer than ten. This chain connects TRBV28 to TRBJ2-7; 9 positions agree with TRBD1. The CDR3 has 14 residues. Germline trimming cut 7 bases from V and 0 bases from J; bases unmatched to any gene: 4. Germline loops: CDR1 MDHEN, CDR2 SYDVKM. This chain's CDR3 is CASKRTGDSYEQYV. The CDR3 DNA is TGTGCCAGCAAGAGGACAGGGGACTCCTACGAGCAGTACGTC.